The next 22 T cell receptor beta chains were all read from a single sample in a study of OX40 agonist ivuxolimab in advanced cancers. Here immunoSEQ multiplex PCR was the method, and the copy in TCRdb shows in-frame clones only, minus some. The data show about 83,000 clones, less than 95% seen once. Sample: CD4+ or CD8+ T cells sorted from blood, taken in a trial of the OX40 agonist ivuxolimab. The receptors originated from an adult with an advanced solid tumor such as melanoma, head and neck, liver or kidney cancer.

J is TRBJ2-7 and V is TRBV27, with 7 positions matching TRBD1. Per germline, CDR1 MNHEY and CDR2 SMNVEV (reference sequence). This CDR3 is 15 amino acids long. The ends lost 3 bases at V and 3 bases at J; junction bases unmatched: 8. The CDR3 DNA sequence: TGTGCCAGCAGTTTGTTAGGGGGCGCAGACTACGAGCAGTACTTC. As protein: CASSLLGGADYEQYF.

Turning to this clone: Other DNA variants within this sample encode the same CDR3. The chain links TRBV30 to TRBJ1-1; D is uncertain. From germline, CDR1 is GTSNPN and CDR2 SVGIG (reference sequence). The CDR3 totals 11 residues. With 0 bases removed from V and 5 bases from J, the gap between germline ends came to 4 bases. CDR3 loop: CAWSVGTEAFF. CDR3 bases: TGTGCCTGGAGTGTAGGGACTGAAGCTTTCTTT.

This rearrangement joins TRBV4-1 to TRBJ1-3; a weak D match, TRBD1 (5 bases). Germline V CDR1 and CDR2: MGHRA, YSYEKL. V was trimmed by 0 bases and J by 9 bases, leaving 6 bases between them. This CDR3 contains 12 residues. The CDR3 DNA reads TGCGCCAGCAGCCAAGAGGGGGGCACCATATATTTT. It encodes CASSQEGGTIYF.

The V call is TRBV4-3, the J call TRBJ2-3, with D unresolved. The CDR3 spans 16 residues. V lost 0 bases and J 3 bases, leaving 13 bases between the germline ends. CDR1 and CDR2 (germline): LGHNA, YSLEER. DNA of the CDR3: TGCGCCAGCAGCCAAGAGGCAGACACGAGGACAGATACGCAGTATTTT. Translated, it gives CASSQEADTRTDTQYF.

This chain connects TRBV7-3 to TRBJ2-2; no clear D gene. CDR1 is SGHTA, CDR2 FQGTGA, per germline. V lost 0 bases and J lost 3, with 2 bases in between. CDR3 size: 13 residues. The CDR3 protein is CASSLTDTGELFF. CDR3 coding DNA: TGTGCCAGCAGCTTAACGGACACCGGGGAGCTGTTTTTT.

The CDR3 loop reads CAWRLGSYEQYF. The CDR3 bases are TGTGCCTGGAGGTTGGGCTCCTACGAGCAGTACTTC. The rearrangement joins TRBV30 to TRBJ2-7; no clear D. Looked up from germline, CDR1 is GTSNPN and CDR2 is SVGIG (reference sequence). The CDR3 has 12 amino acids. The V end was cut by 3 bases, the J end by 0 bases, with 6 bases between.

The chain recombines TRBV7-8 with TRBJ1-2; no definite D call. The CDR3 totals 12 residues. Germline assignment: CDR1 SGHVS and CDR2 FQNEAQ. The V and J ends lost 1 base and 8 bases respectively, with 8 bases between them. This CDR3 reads CASSLGTVGYTF. The CDR3 DNA sequence: TGTGCCAGCAGCTTAGGTACGGTGGGCTACACCTTC.

This clone occurred a few times. The chain uses TRBV11-2 and TRBJ1-2, with TRBD1 as a possible D gene (5 bases). The CDR3 is made up of 15 amino acids. Germline V gene lookup returns CDR1 SGHAT and CDR2 FQNNGV. The V and J ends lost 1 base and 1 base respectively, with 10 bases between them. Here the CDR3 reads CASSLAPQGNYGYTF. CDR3 coding DNA: TGTGCCAGCAGCTTAGCCCCCCAGGGTAACTATGGCTACACCTTC. The whole variable domain, filled in from reference TRBV11-2 and TRBJ1-2, reads EAGVAQSPRYKIIEKRQSVAFWCNPISGHATLYWYQQILGQGPKLLIQFQNNGVVDDSQLPKDRFSAERLKGVDSTLKIQPAKLEDSAVYLCASSLAPQGNYGYTFGSGTRLTVV.

The chain combines TRBV4-3 with TRBJ2-1; D gene unclear. The CDR3 has 12 amino acids. Trimming removed 4 bases at V and 10 bases at J, with 11 bases between. CDR1 is LGHNA and CDR2 is YSLEER in the germline V gene. The CDR3 sequence is CASSLYRKEQFF. The CDR3 DNA reads as TGCGCCAGCAGCCTTTATAGGAAGGAGCAGTTCTTC.

The chain carries TRBV28 and TRBJ2-7; the match to TRBD2 covers 9 bases. In germline, CDR1 is MDHEN, CDR2 SYDVKM. V trimming: 8 bases; J trimming: 3 bases; junction bases outside the gene matches: 2. The CDR3 is made up of 12 amino acids. Written as DNA, the CDR3 is TGTGCCAGCCGGACTAGCGTCTACGAGCAGTACTTC. Its translation is CASRTSVYEQYF.

The genes are TRBV5-1 and TRBJ1-1; D gene ambiguous. The germline CDR1 and CDR2 sequences are SGHRS and YFSETQ. The CDR3 runs to 11 residues. V dropped 0 bases and J dropped 6 bases, with 3 bases sitting between them. Here the CDR3 reads CASSLGSEAFF. The CDR3 DNA sequence: TGCGCCAGCAGCTTGGGCTCTGAAGCTTTCTTT. The full variable domain, its missing parts supplied by reference TRBV5-1 and TRBJ1-1, is KAGVTQTPRYLIKTRGQQVTLSCSPISGHRSVSWYQQTPGQGLQFLFEYFSETQRNKGNFPGRFSGRQFSNSRSEMNVSTLELGDSALYLCASSLGSEAFFGQGTRLTVV.

This sequence joins TRBV7-2 and TRBJ2-3; TRBD1 agrees at 7 bases. Germline V CDR1 and CDR2: SGHTA, FQGNSA. The CDR3 contains 15 residues. With 7 bases clipped from V and 2 bases from J, the junction kept 9 bases outside the gene matches. Here the CDR3 DNA reads TGTGCCAGCACCGTAGCGACAGGGTCCACAGATACGCAGTATTTT. Protein product: CASTVATGSTDTQYF.

The rearrangement joins TRBV30 to TRBJ1-5; 8 positions match TRBD1. The CDR3 is made up of 14 amino acids. Unmatched junction bases numbered 4, after V lost 0 bases and J lost 6 bases. Germline CDR1 and CDR2: GTSNPN and SVGIG (reference sequence). CDR3 in DNA: TGTGCCTGGAGTGTCGGACAGGGTGCTCAGCCCCAGCATTTT. This codes for CAWSVGQGAQPQHF.

The V and J genes are TRBV5-6 and TRBJ2-7; 7 nucleotides align to TRBD1. Per the germline V gene, CDR1 is SGHDT and CDR2 is YYEEEE. The CDR3 has 15 amino acids. Losses at the gene ends were 4 bases for V and 0 bases for J; bases not matched to a gene: 7. CDR3 amino acids: CASSPGTEYSYEQYV. CDR3 sequence (DNA): TGTGCCAGCAGCCCGGGGACAGAGTACTCCTACGAGCAGTACGTC.

The J gene is TRBJ1-2, the V gene TRBV7-9, with a possible D match to TRBD1 (6 bases). This CDR3 is built from 13 residues. The germline gives CDR1 SEHNR, CDR2 FQNEAQ (reference sequence). Trimming removed 6 bases at V and 4 bases at J, with 12 bases between. Here the CDR3 reads CASSFQGPYGYTF. DNA for the CDR3: TGTGCCAGCAGTTTTCAGGGGCCCTATGGCTACACCTTC.

The chain links TRBV6-5 to TRBJ1-1; TRBD1 aligns across 7 bases. Trimming removed 5 bases from V and 0 bases from J; junction bases left unmatched: 6. CDR3 length equals 15 residues. CDR1 is MNHEY, CDR2 SVGAGI, per germline. The chain's CDR3 is CASSIRTGVNTEAFF. DNA of the CDR3: TGTGCCAGCAGTATCCGGACAGGTGTGAACACTGAAGCTTTCTTT.

Remarks on this clone: This sample also contains other DNA sequences that code for the same CDR3. The CDR3 sequence is CASSDPAGELFF. Written as DNA, the CDR3 is TGTGCCAGCAGTGACCCTGCCGGGGAGCTGTTTTTT. This chain uses TRBV6-1 with TRBJ2-2; D not certain. Germline V gives CDR1 MNHNS, CDR2 SASEGT. V was pared by 3 bases and J by 6 bases, with 5 bases between. The CDR3 runs 12 residues.

The chain links TRBV7-9 to TRBJ1-5; TRBD1 might be the D (6 bases). V was pared by 1 base and J by 4 bases, with 11 bases between. Per the germline V gene, CDR1 is SEHNR and CDR2 is FQNEAQ (reference sequence). CDR3 length: 15 amino acids. The CDR3 bases are TGTGCCAGCAGCTTAGTCGGGGGGGCAAATCAGCCCCAGCATTTT. The encoded protein is CASSLVGGANQPQHF.

This clone showed up just once. The chain uses TRBV6-5 and TRBJ2-7; perhaps D is TRBD1 or TRBD2 (5 bases each). Germline V gene lookup returns CDR1 MNHEY and CDR2 SVGAGI. The CDR3 spans 15 residues. V dropped 5 bases and J dropped 2 bases, with 16 bases sitting between them. The CDR3: CASSPRDLPPYEQYF. For the CDR3, the DNA is TGTGCCAGCAGTCCAAGGGACCTCCCCCCCTACGAGCAGTACTTC.

The gene calls are TRBV30 and TRBJ1-5; D gene ambiguous. This CDR3 region has 13 residues. Germline lookup yields CDR1 GTSNPN and CDR2 SVGIG (reference sequence). V gave up 2 bases and J gave up 0 bases, with 5 bases separating them. The CDR3 protein is CAWSQHSNQPQHF. Here the CDR3 DNA reads TGTGCCTGGAGTCAACATAGCAATCAGCCCCAGCATTTT.

The chain employs TRBV27 and TRBJ2-7; either TRBD1 or TRBD2 may supply D (5 bases each). With 6 bases removed from V and 6 bases from J, the gap between germline ends came to 18 bases. Germline CDR1 reads MNHEY; CDR2 reads SMNVEV (reference sequence). This CDR3 spans 14 amino acids. CDR3 sequence: CASSPRDAYGEQYF. The CDR3, as DNA: TGTGCCAGCAGCCCCCGGGACGCCTATGGCGAGCAGTACTTC.

The chain uses TRBV25-1 and TRBJ2-3; D possibly corresponds to TRBD1 (6 bases). V was clipped by 1 base and J by 5 bases, with 13 bases between them. The CDR3 loop spans 15 amino acids. CDR1 MGHDK and CDR2 SYGVNS come from the germline V gene. Written as DNA, the CDR3 is TGTGCCAGCAGTGAATGGACAGTGGGAGTAGATACGCAGTATTTT. This translates into CASSEWTVGVDTQYF.